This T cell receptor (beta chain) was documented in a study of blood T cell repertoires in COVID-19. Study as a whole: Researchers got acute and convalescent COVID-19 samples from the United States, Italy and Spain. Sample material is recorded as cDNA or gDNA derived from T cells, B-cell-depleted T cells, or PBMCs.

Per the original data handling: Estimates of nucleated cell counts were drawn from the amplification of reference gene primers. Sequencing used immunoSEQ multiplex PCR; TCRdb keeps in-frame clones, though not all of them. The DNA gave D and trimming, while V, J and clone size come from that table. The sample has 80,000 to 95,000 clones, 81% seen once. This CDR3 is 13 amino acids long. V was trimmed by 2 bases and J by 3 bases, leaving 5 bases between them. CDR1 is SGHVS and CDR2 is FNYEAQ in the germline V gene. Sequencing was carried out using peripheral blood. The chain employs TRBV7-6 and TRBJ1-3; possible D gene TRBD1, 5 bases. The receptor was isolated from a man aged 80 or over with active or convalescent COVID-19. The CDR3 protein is CASSLQGGNTIYF. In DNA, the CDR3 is TGTGCCAGCAGCTTACAGGGTGGAAACACCATATATTTT.